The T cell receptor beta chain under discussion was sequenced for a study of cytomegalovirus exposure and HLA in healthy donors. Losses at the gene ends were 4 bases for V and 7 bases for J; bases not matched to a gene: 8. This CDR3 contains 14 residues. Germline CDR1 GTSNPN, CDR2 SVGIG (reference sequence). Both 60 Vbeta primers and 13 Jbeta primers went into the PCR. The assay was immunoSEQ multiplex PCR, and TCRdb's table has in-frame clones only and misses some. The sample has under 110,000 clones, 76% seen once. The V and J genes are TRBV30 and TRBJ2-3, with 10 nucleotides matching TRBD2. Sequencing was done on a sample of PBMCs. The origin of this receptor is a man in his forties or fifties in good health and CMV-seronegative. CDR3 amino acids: CAWTPSGGAYTQYF. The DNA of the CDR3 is TGTGCCTGGACGCCGAGCGGGGGGGCTTATACGCAGTATTTT.